Listed below are T cell receptor beta chains from one sample, sequenced in a study of human T cells and chemical hapten exposure. TCRdb reprocessed the RACE reads with MiXCR, giving one entry per CDR3 protein. The sample lists some 52,000 distinct CDR3 sequences, more than 9.5% seen once, with roughly 1.8% in the top ten. Specimen: whole blood, collected in connection with sensitization to the hapten diphenylcyclopropenone (DPC). The receptors were gathered from a middle-aged woman with alopecia areata. Some clones in this sample may be carry-over from other donors' samples. The CDR3 runs from the conserved cysteine through the conserved F or W. D genes are given only for firm matches. Some rows mark clone size as missing; the rest say once, few, many or name a class of expanded clone.

J	V	D	size	CDR3	DNA
TRBJ2-5	TRBV20-1	TRBD1	few	CSAIGTDRGGETQYF	TGCAGTGCTATAGGGACGGACAGGGGAGGCGAGACCCAGTACTTC
TRBJ2-2	TRBV29-1	-	-	CSAGGGQDTGELFF	TGCAGCGCCGGTGGGGGTCAAGACACCGGGGAGCTGTTTTTT
TRBJ1-4	TRBV4-3	-	many	CASSQDAVSVEKLFF	TGCGCCAGCAGCCAAGATGCGGTGTCGGTTGAAAAACTGTTTTTT
TRBJ2-3	TRBV3-1	TRBD2	-	CASSRGLAGGRADTQYF	TGTGCCAGCAGCCGAGGACTAGCGGGAGGGCGGGCAGATACGCAGTATTTT
TRBJ2-2	TRBV29-1	-	few	CSVTHTGELFF	TGCAGCGTGACTCACACCGGGGAGCTGTTTTTT
TRBJ2-2	TRBV7-8	-	many	CASSLVDTGELFF	TGTGCCAGCAGCTTAGTTGACACCGGGGAGCTGTTTTTT
TRBJ2-1	TRBV5-1	TRBD2	few	CASSPNSPLAGHYNEQFF	TGCGCCAGCAGCCCGAACTCCCCACTAGCGGGCCACTACAATGAGCAGTTCTTC
TRBJ2-7	TRBV6-5	-	many	CASSLGQSYEQYF	TGTGCCAGCAGTCTCGGACAGTCCTACGAGCAGTACTTC
TRBJ1-2	TRBV18	-	few	CASSPPAAHGYTF	TGTGCCAGCTCCCCTCCCGCAGCTCACGGCTACACCTTC
TRBJ2-7	TRBV28	TRBD1	-	CASSNGQGETSYEQYF	TGTGCCAGCAGTAACGGACAGGGAGAAACATCCTACGAGCAGTACTTC
TRBJ2-5	TRBV7-2	-	-	CASSLARGLGVETQYF	TGTGCCAGCAGCTTAGCGCGGGGGCTGGGGGTTGAGACCCAGTACTTC
TRBJ2-1	TRBV29-1	-	many	CSVGLADEQFF	TGCAGCGTTGGGCTGGCGGATGAGCAGTTCTTC
TRBJ2-3	TRBV5-1	-	-	CASRGQAGRETDTQYF	TGCGCCAGCAGGGGACAGGCTGGGAGGGAGACAGATACGCAGTATTTT
TRBJ1-2	TRBV2	-	-	CASSELGGERVYGYTF	TGTGCCAGCAGTGAACTTGGTGGCGAACGGGTCTATGGCTACACCTTC
TRBJ2-2	TRBV20-1	TRBD2	few	CSVTGGPPGELFF	TGCAGCGTGACGGGAGGGCCGCCCGGGGAGCTGTTTTTT
TRBJ1-2	TRBV20-1	-	few	CSAHRPGRNMGYGYTF	TGCAGTGCACACCGTCCGGGCCGTAATATGGGATATGGCTACACCTTC